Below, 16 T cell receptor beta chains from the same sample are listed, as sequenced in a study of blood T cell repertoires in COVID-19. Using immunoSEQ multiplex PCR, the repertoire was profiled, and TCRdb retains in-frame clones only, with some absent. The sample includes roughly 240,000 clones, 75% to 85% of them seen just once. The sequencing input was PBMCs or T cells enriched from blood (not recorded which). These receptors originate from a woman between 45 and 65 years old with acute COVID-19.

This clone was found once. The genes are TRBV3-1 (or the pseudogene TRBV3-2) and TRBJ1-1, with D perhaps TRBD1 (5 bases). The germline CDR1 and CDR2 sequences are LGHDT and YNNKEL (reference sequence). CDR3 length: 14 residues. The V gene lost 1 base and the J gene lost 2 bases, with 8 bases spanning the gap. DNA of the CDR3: TGTGCCAGCAGCCAAGTGACAGAAAACACTGAAGCTTTCTTT. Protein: CASSQVTENTEAFF.

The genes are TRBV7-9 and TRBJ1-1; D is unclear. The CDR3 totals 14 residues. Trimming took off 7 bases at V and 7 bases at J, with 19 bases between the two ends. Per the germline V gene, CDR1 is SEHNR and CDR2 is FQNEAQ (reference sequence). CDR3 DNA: TGTGCCAGCATCCAAGACCCGGGCGCGGGTGAAGCTTTCTTT. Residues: CASIQDPGAGEAFF.

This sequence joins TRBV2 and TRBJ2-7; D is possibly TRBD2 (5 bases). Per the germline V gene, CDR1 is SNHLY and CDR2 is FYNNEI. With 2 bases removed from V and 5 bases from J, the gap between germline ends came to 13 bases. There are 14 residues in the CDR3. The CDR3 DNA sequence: TGTGCCAGCAGTGAAACGAGCGGAGAAAACGAGCAGTACTTC. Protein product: CASSETSGENEQYF.

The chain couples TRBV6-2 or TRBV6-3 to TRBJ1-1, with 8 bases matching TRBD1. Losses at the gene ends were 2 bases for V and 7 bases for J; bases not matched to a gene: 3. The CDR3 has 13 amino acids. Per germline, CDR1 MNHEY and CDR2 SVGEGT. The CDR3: CASSYPDRDEAFF. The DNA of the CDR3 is TGTGCCAGCAGTTACCCGGACAGGGATGAAGCTTTCTTT.

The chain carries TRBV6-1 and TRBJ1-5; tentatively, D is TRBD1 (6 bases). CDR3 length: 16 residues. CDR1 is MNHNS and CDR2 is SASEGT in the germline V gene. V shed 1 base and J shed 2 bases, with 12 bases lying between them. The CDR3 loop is CASSEDPRGRNQPQHF. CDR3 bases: TGTGCCAGCAGTGAAGATCCCAGGGGTCGCAATCAGCCCCAGCATTTT.

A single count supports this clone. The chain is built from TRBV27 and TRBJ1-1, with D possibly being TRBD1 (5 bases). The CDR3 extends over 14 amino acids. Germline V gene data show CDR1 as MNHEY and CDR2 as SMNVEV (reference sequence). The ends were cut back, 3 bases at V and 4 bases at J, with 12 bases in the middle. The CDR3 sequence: CASSLAGLGTEAFF. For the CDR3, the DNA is TGTGCCAGCAGTTTGGCAGGGCTGGGCACTGAAGCTTTCTTT.

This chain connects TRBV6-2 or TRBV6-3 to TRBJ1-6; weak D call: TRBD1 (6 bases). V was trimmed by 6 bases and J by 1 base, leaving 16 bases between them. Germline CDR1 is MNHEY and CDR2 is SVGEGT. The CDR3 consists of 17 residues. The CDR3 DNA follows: TGTGCCAGCAGCCCTGGGACACTTGGGTCCTATAATTCACCCCTCCACTTT. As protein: CASSPGTLGSYNSPLHF.

CDR3 region: CASSMSDRGFQPQHF. In DNA form, the CDR3 reads TGTGCCAGTAGTATGTCGGACAGGGGGTTTCAGCCCCAGCATTTT. The chain joins TRBV19 to TRBJ1-5, with 10 bases that match TRBD1. Trimming at V came to 3 bases and at J to 6 bases, leaving 5 bases not matched to a gene. CDR1 and CDR2 from the germline V gene are LNHDA and SQIVND (reference sequence). The CDR3 totals 15 residues. The full variable domain, completed using reference TRBV19 and TRBJ1-5, is DGGITQSPKYLFRKEGQNVTLSCEQNLNHDAMYWYRQDPGQGLRLIYYSQIVNDFQKGDIAEGYSVSREKKESFPLTVTSAQKNPTAFYLCASSMSDRGFQPQHFGDGTRLSIL.

CDR3 residues: CASRGTSGGKTTDTQYF. CDR3 DNA: TGTGCCAGCAGGGGGACTAGCGGGGGGAAGACCACAGATACGCAGTATTTT. The rearrangement joins TRBV7-2 to TRBJ2-3; 15 bases agree with TRBD2. This CDR3 is built from 17 residues. Germline-derived CDR1 and CDR2 are SGHTA and FQGNSA. V lost 6 bases to trimming and J lost 2 bases; unmatched junction nucleotides: 6.

The CDR3 DNA reads as TGTGCCTGGAAACGGCCGGGTAATGAAAAACTGTTTTTT. Its translation is CAWKRPGNEKLFF. This chain uses TRBV30 with TRBJ1-4; D gene unclear. V was pared by 4 bases and J by 4 bases, with 10 bases between. The CDR3 totals 13 residues. The germline V gene has CDR1 GTSNPN and CDR2 SVGIG (reference sequence).

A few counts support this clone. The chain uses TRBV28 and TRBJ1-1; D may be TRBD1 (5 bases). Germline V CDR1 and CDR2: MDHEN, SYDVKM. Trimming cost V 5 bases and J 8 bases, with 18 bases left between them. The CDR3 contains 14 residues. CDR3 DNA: TGTGCCAGCAGTCCCCCTCGGGCTTCAGGGGAAGCTTTCTTT. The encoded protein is CASSPPRASGEAFF.

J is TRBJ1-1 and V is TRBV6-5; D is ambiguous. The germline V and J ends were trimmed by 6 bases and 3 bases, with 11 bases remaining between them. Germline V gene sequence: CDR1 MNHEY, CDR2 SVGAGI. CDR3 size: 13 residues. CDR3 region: CASSYGHYTEAFF. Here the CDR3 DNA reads TGTGCCAGCAGCTACGGGCACTACACTGAAGCTTTCTTT.

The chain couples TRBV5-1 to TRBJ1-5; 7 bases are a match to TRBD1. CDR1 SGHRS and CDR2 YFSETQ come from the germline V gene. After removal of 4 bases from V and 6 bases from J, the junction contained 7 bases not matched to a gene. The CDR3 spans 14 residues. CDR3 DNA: TGCGCCAGCAGCGGAGGGGGCGCTGGTCAGCCCCAGCATTTT. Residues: CASSGGGAGQPQHF.

As DNA, the CDR3 is TGTGCCAGCTCACCGAGGCCCACCGACAGGGGCTCTGGAAACACCATATATTTT. Encoded protein: CASSPRPTDRGSGNTIYF. This sequence joins TRBV18 and TRBJ1-3; the match to TRBD1 covers 8 bases. Unmatched junction bases numbered 10, after V lost 3 bases and J lost 0 bases. The CDR3 extends over 18 amino acids. CDR1 and CDR2 (germline): KGHSH, LQKENI.

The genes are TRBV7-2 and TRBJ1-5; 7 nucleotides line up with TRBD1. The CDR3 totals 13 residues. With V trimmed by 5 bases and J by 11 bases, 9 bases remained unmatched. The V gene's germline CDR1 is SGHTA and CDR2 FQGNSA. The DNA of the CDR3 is TGTGCCAGCAGCCCAGGGGGAGGAAAAACCCAGCATTTT. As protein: CASSPGGGKTQHF.

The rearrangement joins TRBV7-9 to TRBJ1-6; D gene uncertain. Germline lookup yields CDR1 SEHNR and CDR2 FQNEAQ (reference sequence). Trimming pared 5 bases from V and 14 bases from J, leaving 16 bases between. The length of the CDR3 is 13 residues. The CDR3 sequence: CASSPRERMTLHF. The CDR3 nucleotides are TGTGCCAGCAGCCCAAGAGAGAGAATGACCCTCCACTTT.